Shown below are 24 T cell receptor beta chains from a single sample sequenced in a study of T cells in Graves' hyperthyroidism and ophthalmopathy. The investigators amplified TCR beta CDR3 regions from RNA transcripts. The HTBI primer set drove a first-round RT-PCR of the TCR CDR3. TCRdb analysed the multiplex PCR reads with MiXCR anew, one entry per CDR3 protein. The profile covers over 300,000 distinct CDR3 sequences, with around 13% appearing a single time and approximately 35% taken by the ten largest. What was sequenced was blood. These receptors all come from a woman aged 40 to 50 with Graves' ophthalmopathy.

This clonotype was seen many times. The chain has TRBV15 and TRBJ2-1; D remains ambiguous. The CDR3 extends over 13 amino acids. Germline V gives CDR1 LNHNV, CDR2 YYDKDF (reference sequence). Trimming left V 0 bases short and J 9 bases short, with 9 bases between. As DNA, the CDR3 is TGTGCCACCAGCAGAGATGTCGGTGGTGAGCAGTTCTTC. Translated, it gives CATSRDVGGEQFF.

The chain's CDR3 is CSARTAGARVGYTF. The CDR3 DNA reads TGCAGTGCTAGAACGGCAGGGGCGCGTGTTGGCTACACCTTC. V gene TRBV20-1 combines with J gene TRBJ1-2; TRBD1 is a possible D gene (6 bases). The CDR3 sequence is 14 residues long. CDR1 and CDR2 from the germline V gene are DFQATT and SNEGSKA (reference sequence). V lost 2 bases to trimming and J lost 7 bases, with 17 bases between them.

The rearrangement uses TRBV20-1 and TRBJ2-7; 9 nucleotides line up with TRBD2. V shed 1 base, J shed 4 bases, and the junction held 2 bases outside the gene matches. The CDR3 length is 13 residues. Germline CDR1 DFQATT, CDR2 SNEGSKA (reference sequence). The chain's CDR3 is CSARVLAGYEQYF. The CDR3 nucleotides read TGCAGTGCTAGAGTGCTAGCGGGGTACGAGCAGTACTTC.

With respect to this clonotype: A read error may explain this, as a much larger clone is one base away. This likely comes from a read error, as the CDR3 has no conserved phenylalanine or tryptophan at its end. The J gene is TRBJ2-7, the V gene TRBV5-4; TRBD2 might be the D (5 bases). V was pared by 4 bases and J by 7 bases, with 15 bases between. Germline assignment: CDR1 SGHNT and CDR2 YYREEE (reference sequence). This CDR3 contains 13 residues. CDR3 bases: TGTGCCAGCAGCCTGTCGGAGGATCCGGAGCAGTACCTC. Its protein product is CASSLSEDPEQYL.

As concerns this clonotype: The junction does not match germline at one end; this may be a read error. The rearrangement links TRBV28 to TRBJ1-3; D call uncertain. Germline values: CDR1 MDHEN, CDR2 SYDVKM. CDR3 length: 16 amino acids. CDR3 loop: CASSLWGPGSGNAIYF. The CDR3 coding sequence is TGTGCCAGCAGTTTATGGGGCCCCGGCTCTGGAAACGCCATATATTTT.

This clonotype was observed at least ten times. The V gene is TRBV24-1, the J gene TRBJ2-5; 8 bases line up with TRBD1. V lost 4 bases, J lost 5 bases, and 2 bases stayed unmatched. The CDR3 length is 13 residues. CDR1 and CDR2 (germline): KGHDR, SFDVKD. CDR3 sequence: CATSEGDRETQYF. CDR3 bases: TGTGCCACCAGTGAAGGGGACAGGGAGACCCAGTACTTC.

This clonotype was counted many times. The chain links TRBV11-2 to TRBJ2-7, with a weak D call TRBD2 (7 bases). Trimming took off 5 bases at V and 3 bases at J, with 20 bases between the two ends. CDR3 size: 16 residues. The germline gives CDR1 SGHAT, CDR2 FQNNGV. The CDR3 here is CASSPWGGRGFYEQYF. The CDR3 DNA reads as TGTGCCAGCAGCCCCTGGGGGGGCAGGGGCTTCTACGAGCAGTACTTC.

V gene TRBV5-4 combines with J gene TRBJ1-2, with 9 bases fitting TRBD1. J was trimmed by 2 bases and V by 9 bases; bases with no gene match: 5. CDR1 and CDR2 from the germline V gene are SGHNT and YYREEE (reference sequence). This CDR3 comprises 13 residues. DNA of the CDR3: TGTGCCACCAGGGGGACAGGGAACTATGGCTACACCTTC. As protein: CATRGTGNYGYTF.

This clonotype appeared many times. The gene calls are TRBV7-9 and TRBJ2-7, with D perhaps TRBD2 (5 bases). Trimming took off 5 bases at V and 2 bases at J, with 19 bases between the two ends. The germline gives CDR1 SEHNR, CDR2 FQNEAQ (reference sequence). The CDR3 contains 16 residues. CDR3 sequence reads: CASSDTWGELPYEQYF. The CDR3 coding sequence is TGTGCCAGCAGCGACACTTGGGGAGAACTTCCCTACGAGCAGTACTTC.

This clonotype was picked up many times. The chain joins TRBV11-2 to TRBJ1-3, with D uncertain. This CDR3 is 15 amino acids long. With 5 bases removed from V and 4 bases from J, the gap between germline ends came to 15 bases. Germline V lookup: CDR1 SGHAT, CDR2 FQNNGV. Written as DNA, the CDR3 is TGTGCCAGCAGCCTTTCCCGCCATTTGGGAAACACCATATATTTT. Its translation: CASSLSRHLGNTIYF.

Here the CDR3 reads CASGLVLETQYF. The CDR3 nucleotides are TGTGCTAGTGGTTTGGTACTAGAGACCCAGTACTTC. The V and J genes are TRBV12-5 and TRBJ2-5; the D is unclear. The germline CDR1 and CDR2 sequences are LGHNT and FRNRAP. With 0 bases removed from V and 4 bases from J, the gap between germline ends came to 3 bases. This CDR3 spans 12 amino acids.

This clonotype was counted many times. The CDR3 is CASSPSGGAHYNEQFF. CDR3 DNA sequence: TGTGCCAGCAGCCCAAGCGGGGGGGCCCACTACAATGAGCAGTTCTTC. The chain employs TRBV28 and TRBJ2-1, with TRBD2 identical over 10 bases. This CDR3 has 16 residues. J lost 3 bases, V lost 6 bases, and 8 bases had no gene match. The germline V gene has CDR1 MDHEN and CDR2 SYDVKM.

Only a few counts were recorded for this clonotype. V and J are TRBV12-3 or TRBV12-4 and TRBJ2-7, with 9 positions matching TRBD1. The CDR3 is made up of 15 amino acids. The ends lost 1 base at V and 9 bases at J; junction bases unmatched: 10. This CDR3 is CASSLGGTGKSVQYF. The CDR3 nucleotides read TGTGCCAGCAGTTTAGGCGGGACAGGGAAATCTGTGCAGTACTTC.

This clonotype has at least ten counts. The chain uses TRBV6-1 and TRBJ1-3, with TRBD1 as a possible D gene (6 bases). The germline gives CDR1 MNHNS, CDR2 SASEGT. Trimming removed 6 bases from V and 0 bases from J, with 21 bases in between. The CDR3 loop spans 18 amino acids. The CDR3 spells CASRTNYPWTDSGNTIYF. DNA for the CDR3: TGTGCCAGCAGAACCAATTACCCTTGGACAGACTCTGGAAACACCATATATTTT.

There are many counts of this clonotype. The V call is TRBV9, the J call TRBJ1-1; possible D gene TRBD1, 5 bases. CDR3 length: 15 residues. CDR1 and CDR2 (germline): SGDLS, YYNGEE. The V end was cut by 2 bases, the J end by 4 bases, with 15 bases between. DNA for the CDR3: TGTGCCAGCAGCGTCCAGGGCCGTGGCGCCACTGAAGCTTTCTTT. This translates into CASSVQGRGATEAFF.

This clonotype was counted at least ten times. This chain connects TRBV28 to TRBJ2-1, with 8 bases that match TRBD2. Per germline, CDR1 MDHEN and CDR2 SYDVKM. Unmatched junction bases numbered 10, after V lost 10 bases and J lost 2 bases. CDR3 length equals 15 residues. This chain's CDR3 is CAILPAGETYNEQFF. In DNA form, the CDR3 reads TGTGCCATCCTCCCAGCGGGAGAGACCTACAATGAGCAGTTCTTC.

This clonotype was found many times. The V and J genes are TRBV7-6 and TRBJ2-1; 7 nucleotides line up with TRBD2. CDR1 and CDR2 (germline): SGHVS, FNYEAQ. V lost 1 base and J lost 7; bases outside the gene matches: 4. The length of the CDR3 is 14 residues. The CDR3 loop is CASSLVPSGNEQFF. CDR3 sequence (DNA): TGTGCCAGCAGCTTAGTGCCTAGCGGAAATGAGCAGTTCTTC.

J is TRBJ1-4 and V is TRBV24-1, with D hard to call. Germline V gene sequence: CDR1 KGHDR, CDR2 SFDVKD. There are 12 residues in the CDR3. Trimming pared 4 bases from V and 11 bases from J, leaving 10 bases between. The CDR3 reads CATSDRGPKLFF. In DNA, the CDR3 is TGTGCCACCAGTGACCGCGGACCCAAACTGTTTTTT.

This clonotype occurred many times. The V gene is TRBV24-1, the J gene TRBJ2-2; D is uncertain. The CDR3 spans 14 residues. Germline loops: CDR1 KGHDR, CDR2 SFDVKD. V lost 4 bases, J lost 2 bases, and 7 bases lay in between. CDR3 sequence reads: CATSEPSNTGELFF. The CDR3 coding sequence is TGTGCCACCAGTGAGCCCAGTAACACCGGGGAGCTGTTTTTT.

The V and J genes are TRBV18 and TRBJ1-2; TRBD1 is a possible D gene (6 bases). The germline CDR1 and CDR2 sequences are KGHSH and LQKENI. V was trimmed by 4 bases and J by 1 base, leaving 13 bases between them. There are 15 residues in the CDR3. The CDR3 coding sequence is TGTGCCAGCTCACTCCGACAGGAGATTAACTATGGCTACACCTTC. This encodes CASSLRQEINYGYTF.

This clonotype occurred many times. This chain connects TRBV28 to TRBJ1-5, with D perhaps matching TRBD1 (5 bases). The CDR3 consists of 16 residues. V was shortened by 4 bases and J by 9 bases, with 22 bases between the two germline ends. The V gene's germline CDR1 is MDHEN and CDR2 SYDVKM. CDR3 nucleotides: TGTGCCAGCAGTTCCATCCGAGGGGCAGGGACGTGGCCCCAGCATTTT. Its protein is CASSSIRGAGTWPQHF.

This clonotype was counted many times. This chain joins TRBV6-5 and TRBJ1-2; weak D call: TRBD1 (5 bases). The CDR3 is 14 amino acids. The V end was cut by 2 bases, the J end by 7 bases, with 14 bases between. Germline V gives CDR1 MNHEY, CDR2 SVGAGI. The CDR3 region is CASSYGGGSFGYTF. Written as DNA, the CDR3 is TGTGCCAGCAGTTACGGGGGAGGGTCTTTTGGCTACACCTTC.

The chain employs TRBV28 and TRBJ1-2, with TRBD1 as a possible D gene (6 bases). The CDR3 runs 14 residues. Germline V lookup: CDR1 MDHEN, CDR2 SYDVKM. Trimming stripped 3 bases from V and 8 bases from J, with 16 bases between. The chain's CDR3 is CASSFGQIPLGYTF. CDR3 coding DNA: TGTGCCAGCAGTTTTGGACAGATCCCTCTAGGCTACACCTTC.

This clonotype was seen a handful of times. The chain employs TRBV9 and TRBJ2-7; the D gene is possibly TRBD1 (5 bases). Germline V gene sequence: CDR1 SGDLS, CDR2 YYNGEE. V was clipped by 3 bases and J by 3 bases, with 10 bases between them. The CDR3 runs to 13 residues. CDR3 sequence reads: CASSAGLGYEQYF. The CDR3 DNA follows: TGTGCCAGCAGCGCAGGGTTAGGCTACGAGCAGTACTTC. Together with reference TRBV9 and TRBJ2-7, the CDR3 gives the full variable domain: DSGVTQTPKHLITATGQRVTLRCSPRSGDLSVYWYQQSLDQGLQFLIQYYNGEERAKGNILERFSAQQFPDLHSELNLSSLELGDSALYFCASSAGLGYEQYFGPGTRLTVT.